This T cell receptor (beta chain) was found in a study of OX40 agonist ivuxolimab in advanced cancers. Data came from immunoSEQ multiplex PCR; TCRdb stores just in-frame clones and leaves some out. The sample shows tens of thousands of clones, roughly nine tenths of them seen only once. This clone was seen once. Specimen: CD4+ or CD8+ T cells sorted from blood, collected in a trial of the OX40 agonist ivuxolimab. The clonotype was recovered from an adult with an advanced solid tumor such as melanoma, head and neck, liver or kidney cancer.

The DNA for the CDR3 is TGTGCCAGCAGCTTGGTAGCTGGGGGGAATGAAAAACTGTTTTTT. It translates to CASSLVAGGNEKLFF. The chain joins TRBV5-8 to TRBJ1-4; possible D gene TRBD1, 5 bases. Germline CDR1 reads SGHTS; CDR2 reads YDEGEE. With 0 bases removed from V and 5 bases from J, the gap between germline ends came to 11 bases. This CDR3 has 15 residues.